Listed here is a single T cell receptor beta chain. Its antigen is not identified. This specimen belongs to a study of CD8 T cells in ankylosing spondylitis. A quantitative 5'-RACE method, one with molecular barcodes, was used to make TCR beta libraries. TCRdb analysed the 5' RACE reads with MiXCR anew, one entry per CDR3 protein. Of roughly 220,000 distinct CDR3 sequences listed, 8% to 11% are singletons. Points from the study as a whole: Within matched ankylosing spondylitis synovial fluid, disease-linked clones were reportedly significantly enriched. With a CD8+ phenotype, disease-linked clones were relatively rare in peripheral blood. For ankylosing spondylitis blood, a TCR beta motif of 7 to 9 highly homologous variants appeared characteristic.

The CDR3 consists of 15 residues. The V gene's germline CDR1 is SGHVS and CDR2 FQNEAQ. After removal of 3 bases from V and 5 bases from J, the junction contained 6 bases not matched to a gene. This chain joins TRBV7-8 and TRBJ1-4; the match to TRBD1 covers 7 bases. The sequence came from a male donor with ankylosing spondylitis or in good health (not recorded which). Sample: blood, either unsorted or a sorted T cell fraction (not recorded which). CDR3 bases: TGTGCCAGCAGCTTTACGGGACAGCGCAATGAAAAACTGTTTTTT. This gives the protein CASSFTGQRNEKLFF.